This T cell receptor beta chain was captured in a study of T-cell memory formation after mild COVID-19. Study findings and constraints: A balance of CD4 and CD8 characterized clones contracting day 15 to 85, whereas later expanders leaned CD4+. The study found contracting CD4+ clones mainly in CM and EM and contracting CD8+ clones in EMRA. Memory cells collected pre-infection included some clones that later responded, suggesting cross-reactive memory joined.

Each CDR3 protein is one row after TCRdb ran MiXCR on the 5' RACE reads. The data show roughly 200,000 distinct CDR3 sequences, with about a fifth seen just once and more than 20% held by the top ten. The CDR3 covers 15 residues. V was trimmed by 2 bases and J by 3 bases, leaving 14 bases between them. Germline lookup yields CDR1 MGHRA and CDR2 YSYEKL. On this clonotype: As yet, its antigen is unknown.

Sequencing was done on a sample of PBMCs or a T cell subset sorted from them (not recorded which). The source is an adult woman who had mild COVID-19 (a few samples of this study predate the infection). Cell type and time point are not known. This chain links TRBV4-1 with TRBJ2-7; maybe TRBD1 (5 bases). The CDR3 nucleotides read TGCGCCAGCAGCCAAACCCAGGGTCGGCGCTACGAGCAGTACTTC. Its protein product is CASSQTQGRRYEQYF.